A selection of T cell receptor beta chains follows, all from one sample in a study of early T cells in non-severe SARS-CoV-2 infection. Via MiXCR, TCRdb re-called the 5' RACE reads, giving one row per CDR3 protein. The data contain some 50,000 distinct CDR3 sequences, roughly 4% of them singletons. Material for sequencing was whole blood. These TCRs come from an adult who was a healthcare worker with PCR-confirmed SARS-CoV-2 infection or an uninfected control (not recorded which). Both conserved end residues are part of each CDR3. The D gene is left open where the match is weak. The size entry is marked missing in some rows and otherwise reads once, few, many or a size class.

len	v_gene	d_gene	abundance	j_gene	CDR3aa	CDR3nt
13	TRBV20-1	-	many	TRBJ1-1	CSARSRANTEAFF	TGCAGTGCTAGAAGCAGGGCTAACACTGAAGCTTTCTTT
15	TRBV7-2	TRBD2	-	TRBJ2-7	CASSSAGGEGYEQYF	TGTGCCAGCAGCTCAGCCGGAGGGGAGGGTTACGAGCAGTACTTC
13	TRBV19	-	many	TRBJ1-1	CASSPGSGTEAFF	TGTGCCAGTAGTCCGGGTAGTGGCACTGAAGCTTTCTTT
13	TRBV7-7	-	many	TRBJ1-4	CASSPGRWEKLFF	TGTGCCAGCAGCCCAGGACGGTGGGAAAAACTGTTTTTT
12	TRBV20-1	-	many	TRBJ2-7	CSARGGGAHEYF	TGCAGTGCTAGAGGTGGCGGGGCCCACGAGTACTTC
13	TRBV3-1	-	many	TRBJ1-4	CASSQVPNEKLFF	TGTGCCAGCAGCCAAGTCCCAAATGAAAAACTGTTTTTT
15	TRBV6-1	-	many	TRBJ2-7	CASISPGQGFYEQYF	TGTGCCAGCATCTCACCGGGGCAGGGATTCTACGAGCAGTACTTC
11	TRBV24-1	-	many	TRBJ1-2	CATRDSNGYTF	TGTGCCACCAGAGACAGTAATGGCTACACCTTC
11	TRBV30	-	many	TRBJ1-1	CAWNVNTEAFF	TGTGCCTGGAACGTAAACACTGAAGCTTTCTTT
14	TRBV20-1	TRBD2	-	TRBJ2-1	CSARWTSGLTEQFF	TGCAGTGCCCGGTGGACTAGCGGGTTAACTGAGCAGTTCTTC
15	TRBV20-1	-	few	TRBJ1-5	CSASHVGTGNQPQHF	TGCAGTGCTAGTCATGTTGGAACCGGCAATCAGCCCCAGCATTTT
13	TRBV27	-	many	TRBJ2-2	CASSLYSTGELFF	TGTGCCAGCAGTTTATACAGCACCGGGGAGCTGTTTTTT
14	TRBV7-3	-	many	TRBJ2-3	CASSLPDSTDTQYF	TGTGCCAGCAGCTTACCGGACAGCACAGATACGCAGTATTTT
12	TRBV20-1	-	-	TRBJ1-2	CSAQLVAGGYTF	TGCAGTGCTCAGCTGGTAGCAGGAGGCTACACCTTC
17	TRBV6-4	-	many	TRBJ2-1	CAPADPLGQVSYNEQFF	TGTGCCCCTGCTGACCCCCTCGGACAAGTCTCCTACAATGAGCAGTTCTTC
13	TRBV7-9	-	many	TRBJ2-7	CASSPQDHYEQYF	TGTGCCAGCAGCCCCCAGGACCACTACGAGCAGTACTTC